This TCR beta chain was sequenced for a study of T cell responses to AZD1222 COVID-19 vaccine. The CDR3 covers 12 residues. V was cut by 5 bases and J by 4 bases, with 7 bases left in between. Clones were read by immunoSEQ multiplex PCR, and TCRdb kept only the in-frame ones, dropping some. The table includes 110,000 to 150,000 clones, around 92% detected once. This chain uses TRBV12-3 or TRBV12-4 with TRBJ2-3, with D perhaps TRBD1 or TRBD2 (5 bases each). The source of this sequence is an adult who had recovered from COVID-19. Sequenced here: peripheral blood, sampled after recovery from COVID-19. The CDR3 loop is CASSGGADTQYF. DNA for the CDR3: TGTGCCAGCAGTGGGGGAGCAGATACGCAGTATTTT.